The text below deals with one T cell receptor (beta chain). What it binds is not known. This record belongs to a study of response to subunit inactivated influenza vaccine. This CDR3 has 15 residues. Trimming removed 2 bases at V and 0 bases at J, with 8 bases between. Germline V gene data show CDR1 as KGHSH and CDR2 as LQKENI. TCRdb independently ran MiXCR on the RT-PCR reads; one entry per CDR3 protein. Of around 190,000 distinct CDR3 sequences listed, around a tenth are singletons. The study's findings and limits: T cells newly recruited by each seasonal influenza vaccination are few, the authors suggested.

This receptor was identified in a man aged 50-60 years who received an inactivated influenza vaccine. The chain uses TRBV18 and TRBJ1-3; possible D gene TRBD1, 6 bases. The sample was non-naive T cells sorted from PBMCs, taken on the day of vaccination. The CDR3: CASSPNRASGNTIYF. The DNA of the CDR3 is TGTGCCAGCTCACCAAACAGGGCCTCTGGAAACACCATATATTTT.